This T cell receptor (beta chain) originates from a study of cytomegalovirus exposure and HLA in healthy donors. Overall study context: Per a later analysis, the approximately 600 first-cohort and 100 to 150 validation repertoires shared one platform. Overall study results and limits: Three CMV-associated chains proved CMV antigen-specific in vitro. The study put some 160 TCR beta chains on its list as cytomegalovirus-associated.

This clone has only one observation. The antigen is undetermined. The germline gives CDR1 SNHLY, CDR2 FYNNEI. With 8 bases clipped from V and 4 bases from J, the junction kept 5 bases outside the gene matches. The CDR3 is made up of 13 amino acids. The repertoire was sequenced with immunoSEQ multiplex PCR; TCRdb's copy has only in-frame clones and lacks some. The sample records around 170,000 clones, 85% being singletons. This receptor was taken from a man aged 18 to 30 in good health and CMV-seropositive. The chain has TRBV2 and TRBJ1-2, with 9 bases identical to TRBD1. Sequenced material: PBMCs. This CDR3 is CASRGTGLYGYTF. In nucleotides, the CDR3 is TGTGCCAGCCGGGGGACAGGGCTCTATGGCTACACCTTC.